Listed below are T cell receptor beta chains from one sample, sequenced in a study of low-dose radiotherapy and immunotherapy resistance in tumors. TCRdb re-called the reads through MiXCR, storing one row per CDR3 protein. The sample contains some 60,000 distinct CDR3 sequences, around 27% of which appear only once. Here the sequenced sample was PBMCs, taken before treatment. The source is a male donor with rectosigmoid adenocarcinoma. Each CDR3 is given with its conserved first and last residue. D genes are given only for firm matches. The size entry is marked missing in some rows and otherwise reads once, few, many or a size class.

v_call: TRBV6-2/TRBV6-3; j_call: TRBJ2-2; clone_size: -; d_call: -; cdr3_nt: -; cdr3_aa: CASSYSDSAGPGELFFF
v_call: TRBV6-2/TRBV6-3; j_call: TRBJ1-5; clone_size: many; d_call: TRBD1; cdr3_nt: TGTGCCAGCAGAGAAGGACAGGGCAAAAATCAGCCCCAGCATTTT; cdr3_aa: CASREGQGKNQPQHF
v_call: TRBV2; j_call: TRBJ1-4; clone_size: many; d_call: -; cdr3_nt: TGTGCCAGCACGGGGGCCCTACTTGAAAAACTGTTTTTT; cdr3_aa: CASTGALLEKLFF
v_call: TRBV6-1; j_call: TRBJ1-2; clone_size: many; d_call: -; cdr3_nt: TGTGCCAGCAGTGAAGGGATGGGCTATGGCTACACCTTC; cdr3_aa: CASSEGMGYGYTF
v_call: TRBV7-3; j_call: TRBJ2-6; clone_size: many; d_call: TRBD1; cdr3_nt: TGTGCCAGCAGCTCGACAGGGGAGGCTGGGGCCAACGTCCTGACTTTC; cdr3_aa: CASSSTGEAGANVLTF
v_call: TRBV6-2/TRBV6-3; j_call: TRBJ2-2; clone_size: many; d_call: TRBD2; cdr3_nt: TGTGCCAGCAGTTACTCGTGGCTAGCGGGAGAGCACGGGGAGCTGTTTTTT; cdr3_aa: CASSYSWLAGEHGELFF
v_call: TRBV2; j_call: TRBJ1-6; clone_size: many; d_call: -; cdr3_nt: TGTGCCAGCAGTGAACGGCAGTTGTTCTCCTATAATTCACCCCTCCACTTT; cdr3_aa: CASSERQLFSYNSPLHF
v_call: TRBV5-1; j_call: TRBJ2-2; clone_size: many; d_call: TRBD1; cdr3_nt: TGCGCCAGCAGCTTCTCGACAGGGGCGAACACCGGGGAGCTGTTTTTT; cdr3_aa: CASSFSTGANTGELFF
v_call: TRBV11-2; j_call: TRBJ2-3; clone_size: many; d_call: -; cdr3_nt: TGTGCCAGCTCTATGGGGGGGCTCTCTAACACAGATACGCAGTATTTT; cdr3_aa: CASSMGGLSNTDTQYF
v_call: TRBV27; j_call: TRBJ2-1; clone_size: many; d_call: -; cdr3_nt: TGTGCCAGCAGTTCGGACTGGGGGGAGTACAATGAGCAGTTCTTC; cdr3_aa: CASSSDWGEYNEQFF
v_call: TRBV28; j_call: TRBJ2-2; clone_size: many; d_call: -; cdr3_nt: TGTGCCAGCCTCAAGGGGTCCACCGGGGAGCTGTTTTTT; cdr3_aa: CASLKGSTGELFF
v_call: TRBV28; j_call: TRBJ2-3; clone_size: many; d_call: TRBD2; cdr3_nt: TGTGCCACCGAGCGGGGAGCGGGAGATACGCAGTATTTT; cdr3_aa: CATERGAGDTQYF
v_call: TRBV9; j_call: TRBJ2-7; clone_size: -; d_call: TRBD2; cdr3_nt: TGTGCCAGCAGCGTAGGCCTAGCGGGAGGGTACGAGCAGTACTTC; cdr3_aa: CASSVGLAGGYEQYF
v_call: TRBV7-2; j_call: TRBJ2-5; clone_size: many; d_call: -; cdr3_nt: TGTGCCAGCAGCTTAGCGCGGAGCGGTTGGGAGACCCAGTACTTC; cdr3_aa: CASSLARSGWETQYF
v_call: TRBV12-3/TRBV12-4; j_call: TRBJ1-1; clone_size: many; d_call: -; cdr3_nt: TGTGCCAGCAGTTATCGCTTGAACACTGAAGCTTTCTTT; cdr3_aa: CASSYRLNTEAFF
v_call: TRBV20-1; j_call: TRBJ2-3; clone_size: many; d_call: -; cdr3_nt: TGCAGTGCCCACGCCGGGACCACAGATACGCAGTATTTT; cdr3_aa: CSAHAGTTDTQYF
v_call: TRBV28; j_call: TRBJ1-1; clone_size: many; d_call: TRBD1; cdr3_nt: TGTGCCAGCAGTCTAGCGGGAACAGGGGCGGACACTGAAGCTTTCTTT; cdr3_aa: CASSLAGTGADTEAFF
v_call: TRBV5-6; j_call: TRBJ2-3; clone_size: -; d_call: -; cdr3_nt: TGTGCCAGCAGCTTGCCTAGCAAGAGACCAGATACACAGTATTTT; cdr3_aa: CASSLPSKRPDTQYF
v_call: TRBV4-3; j_call: TRBJ2-7; clone_size: medium-sized; d_call: TRBD2; cdr3_nt: TGCGCCAGCAGCCAACCCCGGGGGGAGGAGAACTACGAGCAGTACTTC; cdr3_aa: CASSQPRGEENYEQYF
v_call: TRBV6-6; j_call: TRBJ2-7; clone_size: many; d_call: TRBD2; cdr3_nt: TGTGCCAGCAGGGGGGGGGGGGGTTACGAGCAGTACTTC; cdr3_aa: CASRGGGGYEQYF
v_call: TRBV28; j_call: TRBJ2-4; clone_size: many; d_call: -; cdr3_nt: TGTGCCAGCAGCACCCCGCCCGGACTCCAGTACTTC; cdr3_aa: CASSTPPGLQYF
v_call: TRBV10-3; j_call: TRBJ2-5; clone_size: many; d_call: -; cdr3_nt: TGTGCCATCAGTGCAGACCGAGAGACCCAGTACTTC; cdr3_aa: CAISADRETQYF
v_call: TRBV4-2; j_call: TRBJ2-7; clone_size: many; d_call: TRBD2; cdr3_nt: TGTGCCAGCAGCCAGAGACTAGCGGGATTTAGCTCCTACGAGCAGTACTTC; cdr3_aa: CASSQRLAGFSSYEQYF
v_call: TRBV12-3/TRBV12-4; j_call: TRBJ2-7; clone_size: few; d_call: -; cdr3_nt: TGTGCCAGCAGTTTAGTGGCAGGTCTCGAGCAGTACTTC; cdr3_aa: CASSLVAGLEQYF
v_call: TRBV2; j_call: TRBJ2-2; clone_size: -; d_call: -; cdr3_nt: TGTGCCAGCAGCCAGACGGGGCAGCAGAACACCGGGGAGCTGTTTTTT; cdr3_aa: CASSQTGQQNTGELFF
v_call: TRBV7-2; j_call: TRBJ2-2; clone_size: many; d_call: TRBD1; cdr3_nt: TGTGCCAGCAGCTCCCGACAGGGGAAGACCGGGGAGCTGTTTTTT; cdr3_aa: CASSSRQGKTGELFF
v_call: TRBV7-2; j_call: TRBJ1-6; clone_size: many; d_call: -; cdr3_nt: TGTGCCAGCAGCTGGTCAGGGAGCTCCTATAATTCACCCCTCCACTTT; cdr3_aa: CASSWSGSSYNSPLHF
v_call: TRBV28; j_call: TRBJ1-2; clone_size: many; d_call: TRBD1; cdr3_nt: TGTGCCAGCAGTCCGGGACAGCGGAGGGATGGCTACACCTTC; cdr3_aa: CASSPGQRRDGYTF
v_call: TRBV28; j_call: TRBJ2-3; clone_size: many; d_call: -; cdr3_nt: TGTGCCAGCAGTTTATCACTCCAGCAAGATACGCAGTATTTT; cdr3_aa: CASSLSLQQDTQYF
v_call: TRBV6-8; j_call: TRBJ2-2; clone_size: once; d_call: -; cdr3_nt: TGTGCCAGCAGTTATGCCCCAGGCACCAGGGAGCTGTTTTTT; cdr3_aa: CASSYAPGTRELFF
v_call: TRBV28; j_call: TRBJ2-1; clone_size: -; d_call: -; cdr3_nt: TGTGCCAGCAGTTTAACGCTGGTCAATGAGCAGTTCTTC; cdr3_aa: CASSLTLVNEQFF
v_call: TRBV12-3/TRBV12-4; j_call: TRBJ2-7; clone_size: many; d_call: -; cdr3_nt: TGTGCCAGCAGTTGGGGGGTCTCCTACGAGCAGTACTTC; cdr3_aa: CASSWGVSYEQYF
v_call: TRBV20-1; j_call: TRBJ2-7; clone_size: many; d_call: -; cdr3_nt: TGCAGTGCGAACCCGACCTTAGGAAGAACCTACGAGCAGTACTTC; cdr3_aa: CSANPTLGRTYEQYF
v_call: TRBV18; j_call: TRBJ2-3; clone_size: many; d_call: TRBD1; cdr3_nt: TGTGCCAGCTCACCACAGAGGCCAGGGGGCGGTTTGGATACGCAGTATTTT; cdr3_aa: CASSPQRPGGGLDTQYF
v_call: TRBV7-2; j_call: TRBJ2-5; clone_size: few; d_call: -; cdr3_nt: TGTGCCAGCAGAAGAGGGACCGGGGCCGAACAAGAGACCCAGTACTTC; cdr3_aa: CASRRGTGAEQETQYF
v_call: TRBV29-1; j_call: TRBJ1-2; clone_size: many; d_call: -; cdr3_nt: TGCAGCGTTGCGGAGCGTGGCTACACCTTC; cdr3_aa: CSVAERGYTF
v_call: TRBV27; j_call: TRBJ2-7; clone_size: -; d_call: -; cdr3_nt: TGTGCCAGCAGTCCGAGGGGCTACAATGAGCAGTACTTC; cdr3_aa: CASSPRGYNEQYF
v_call: TRBV24-1; j_call: TRBJ2-1; clone_size: -; d_call: -; cdr3_nt: TGTGCCACCAGTGATTCCGCCGAACGCGGCTCCTACAATGAGCAGTTCTTC; cdr3_aa: CATSDSAERGSYNEQFF
v_call: TRBV5-4; j_call: TRBJ2-7; clone_size: -; d_call: -; cdr3_nt: TGTGCCAGCAGCCTGGACGGATCCTACGAGCAGTACTTC; cdr3_aa: CASSLDGSYEQYF